This paragraph reports one T cell receptor (beta chain). One entry per CDR3 protein, without DNA, is what TCRdb gives after re-calling the 5' RACE reads. This repertoire includes about 460,000 distinct CDR3 sequences. The sample originates from a study of T cells expressing NK-cell markers. The sequencing input was blood T cells: a sorted CD56 or NKG2C T cell subset, CD4+ or CD8+ T cells, or bulk PBMC T cells (not recorded which). The receptor's source is a woman in her forties or fifties in good health.

CDR3 in amino acids: CASSQTLTGVQAFF. This chain joins TRBV4-1 and TRBJ1-1; absent DNA, TCRdb's TRBD1 call cannot be checked. Germline V CDR1 and CDR2: MGHRA, YSYEKL. This CDR3 is 14 amino acids long.